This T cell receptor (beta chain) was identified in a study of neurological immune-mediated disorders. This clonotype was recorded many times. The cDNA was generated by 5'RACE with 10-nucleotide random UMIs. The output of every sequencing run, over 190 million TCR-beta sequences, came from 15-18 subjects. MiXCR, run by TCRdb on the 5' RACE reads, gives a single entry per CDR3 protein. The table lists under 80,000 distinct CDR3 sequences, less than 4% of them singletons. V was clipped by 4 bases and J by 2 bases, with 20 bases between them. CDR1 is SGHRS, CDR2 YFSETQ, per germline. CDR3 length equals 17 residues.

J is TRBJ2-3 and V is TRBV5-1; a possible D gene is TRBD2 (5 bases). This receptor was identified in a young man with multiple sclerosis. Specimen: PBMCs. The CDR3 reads CASSPPSNSDYTDTQYF. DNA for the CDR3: TGCGCCAGCAGCCCACCTTCTAATAGCGACTACACAGATACGCAGTATTTT.